This T cell receptor (beta chain) was sequenced in a study of early stage breast cancer tumors. Looking at the study overall: Each sample averaged approximately 10-fold read coverage.

As for this clone: The antigen is unknown.

CDR3 length: 14 amino acids. Germline V lookup: CDR1 SEHNR, CDR2 FQNEAQ (reference sequence). Trimming removed 2 bases from V and 4 bases from J; junction bases left unmatched: 4. Blood replicates held 0.5 ug DNA, tumor or normal breast about 1.5 ug, two each. The data were produced by immunoSEQ multiplex PCR, yet TCRdb's version contains in-frame clones alone and is incomplete. The data contain 50,000 to 75,000 clones, roughly 80% of them seen just once; the ten biggest clones take up 3% to 3.5%. Study-level findings and limits: Comparing each tissue with blood distinguished tumor from normal in about 85% of the 16 patients.

Sequenced: blood. The receptor's source is a person aged 30 to 39 with breast cancer. The chain employs TRBV7-9 and TRBJ2-7; 8 bases are shared with TRBD2. The CDR3, as DNA: TGTGCCAGCAGCTTAAGCGGGAGTGGATACGAGCAGTACTTC. This gives the protein CASSLSGSGYEQYF.